The T cell receptor beta chain described here comes from a study of OX40 agonist ivuxolimab in advanced cancers. Produced via immunoSEQ multiplex PCR; TCRdb's table is partial and in-frame only. Of roughly 56,000 clones listed, more than 70% are singletons. Trimming removed 6 bases from V and 1 base from J, with 10 bases in between. The germline V gene encodes CDR1 KGHSH and CDR2 LQKENI. This CDR3 spans 13 amino acids. This clone was counted a few times. Its antigen is unidentified. Other DNA variants within this sample encode the same CDR3. Study-level findings and limits: There were, on average, more expanded clones in CD8+ T cells than in CD4+. Some patients without response likewise showed low normalized clonal expansion.

The source was CD4+ or CD8+ T cells sorted from blood, collected in a trial of the OX40 agonist ivuxolimab. The clonotype was recovered from an adult with an advanced solid tumor such as melanoma, head and neck, liver or kidney cancer. The chain combines TRBV18 with TRBJ2-7; tentative D call: TRBD2 (6 bases). CDR3 region: CASSPGTSYEQYF. The CDR3 coding sequence is TGTGCCAGCTCTCCCGGGACTTCCTACGAGCAGTACTTC.